This note documents a single T cell receptor beta chain sequence. Enrollees, roughly 18 to 95 years old, lived in 24 US areas. A COVID-19 case had been met by exposed participants during the 2 weeks before study entry. Authors' analysis steps: By means of reference gene primer amplification, nucleated cell counts were estimated. Libraries were prepared by immunoSEQ multiplex PCR; TCRdb keeps only in-frame clonotypes and omits some of them. That table is the source of V, J and clone size, and D and trimming were worked out from the DNA. Here the sample spans around 250,000 clones, 80% to 90% being singletons. The ends lost 10 bases at V and 4 bases at J; junction bases unmatched: 7. Germline values: CDR1 MDHEN, CDR2 SYDVKM. There are 13 residues in the CDR3. The data originate from a study of blood T cell repertoires in COVID-19. Turning to the study itself: The cDNA or gDNA used as material had been derived from T cells, B-cell-depleted T cells, or PBMCs.

Material for sequencing was PBMCs or T cells enriched from blood (not recorded which). The J gene is TRBJ2-7, the V gene TRBV28, with TRBD2 matching over 10 bases. The receptor was derived from a woman in her thirties or forties who had been exposed to COVID-19. CDR3 sequence reads: CATQLAGAYEQYV. CDR3 coding DNA: TGTGCCACACAGCTAGCGGGAGCGTACGAGCAGTACGTC.